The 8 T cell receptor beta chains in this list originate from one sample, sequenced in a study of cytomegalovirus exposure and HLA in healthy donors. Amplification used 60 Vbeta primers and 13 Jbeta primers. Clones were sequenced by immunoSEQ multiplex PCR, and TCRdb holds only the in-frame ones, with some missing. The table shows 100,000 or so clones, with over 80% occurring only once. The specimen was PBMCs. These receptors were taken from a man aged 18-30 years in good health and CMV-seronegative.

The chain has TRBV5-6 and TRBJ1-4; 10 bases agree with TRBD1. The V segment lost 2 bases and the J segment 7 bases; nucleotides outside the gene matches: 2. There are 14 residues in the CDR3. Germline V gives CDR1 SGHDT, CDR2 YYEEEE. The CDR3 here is CASSFGTGVEKLFF. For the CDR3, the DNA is TGTGCCAGCAGCTTTGGGACAGGGGTTGAAAAACTGTTTTTT.

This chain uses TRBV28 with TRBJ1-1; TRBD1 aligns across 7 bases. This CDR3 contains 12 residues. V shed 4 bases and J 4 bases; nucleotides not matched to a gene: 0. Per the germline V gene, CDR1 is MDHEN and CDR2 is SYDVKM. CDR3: CASSYRGTEAFF. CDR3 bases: TGTGCCAGCAGTTACAGGGGCACTGAAGCTTTCTTT. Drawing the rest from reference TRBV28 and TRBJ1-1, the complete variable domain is DVKVTQSSRYLVKRTGEKVFLECVQDMDHENMFWYRQDPGLGLRLIYFSYDVKMKEKGDIPEGYSVSREKKERFSLILESASTNQTSMYLCASSYRGTEAFFGQGTRLTVV.

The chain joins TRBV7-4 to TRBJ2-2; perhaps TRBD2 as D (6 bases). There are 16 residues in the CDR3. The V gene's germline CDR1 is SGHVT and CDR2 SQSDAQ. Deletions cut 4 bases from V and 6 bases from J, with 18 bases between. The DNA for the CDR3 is TGTGCCAGCAGCTGGGGGACTCCCGCCGAGTCCGGGGAGCTGTTTTTT. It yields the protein CASSWGTPAESGELFF.

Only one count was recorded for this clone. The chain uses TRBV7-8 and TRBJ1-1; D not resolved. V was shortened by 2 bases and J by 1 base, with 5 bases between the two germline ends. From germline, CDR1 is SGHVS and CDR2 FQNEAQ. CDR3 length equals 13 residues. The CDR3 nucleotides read TGTGCCAGCAGCTTATCAGAGAACACTGAAGCTTTCTTT. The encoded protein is CASSLSENTEAFF.

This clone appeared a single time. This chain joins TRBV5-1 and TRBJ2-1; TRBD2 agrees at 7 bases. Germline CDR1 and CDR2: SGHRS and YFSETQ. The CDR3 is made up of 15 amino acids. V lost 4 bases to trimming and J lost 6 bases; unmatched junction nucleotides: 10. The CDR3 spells CASSPGEGLPNEQFF. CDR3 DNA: TGCGCCAGCAGCCCCGGTGAGGGACTACCCAATGAGCAGTTCTTC.

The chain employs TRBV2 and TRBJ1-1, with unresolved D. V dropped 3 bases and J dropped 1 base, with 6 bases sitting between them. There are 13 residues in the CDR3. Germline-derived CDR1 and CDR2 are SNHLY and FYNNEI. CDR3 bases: TGTGCCAGCAGTGAGTCAGGGAACACTGAAGCTTTCTTT. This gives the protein CASSESGNTEAFF.

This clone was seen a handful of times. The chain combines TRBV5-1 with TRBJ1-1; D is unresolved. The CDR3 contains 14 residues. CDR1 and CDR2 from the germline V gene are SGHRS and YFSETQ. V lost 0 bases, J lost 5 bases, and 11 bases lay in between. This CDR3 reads CASSLAPGGTEAFF. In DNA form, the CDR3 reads TGCGCCAGCAGCTTGGCTCCGGGTGGGACTGAAGCTTTCTTT.

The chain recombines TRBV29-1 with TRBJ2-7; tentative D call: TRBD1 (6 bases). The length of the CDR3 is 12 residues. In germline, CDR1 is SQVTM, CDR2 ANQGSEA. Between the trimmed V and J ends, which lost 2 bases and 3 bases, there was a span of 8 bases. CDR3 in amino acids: CSVETGRYEQYF. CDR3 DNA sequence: TGCAGCGTTGAAACAGGGCGCTACGAGCAGTACTTC.